The rows below give T cell receptor beta chains drawn from one sample of a study of blood T cells in healthy people across ages. TCRdb re-analysed the 5' RACE reads in MiXCR, keeping a single row per CDR3 protein. The sample yields under 850,000 distinct CDR3 sequences, roughly 35% seen once. The sample consisted of blood. Source of these receptors: a man younger than 35 in good health. The CDR3 runs from the conserved cysteine through the conserved F or W. D genes are given only for firm matches. Clone sizes are given selectively: once, few, many, or a class where the clone is expanded.

>TRBV3-1|.|TRBJ1-1|TRBD1
CASSLSRQGSEAFF
TGTGCCAGCAGTCTGAGTAGACAGGGATCTGAAGCTTTCTTT
>TRBV5-1|.|TRBJ1-1|.
CASSWGTTVTEAFF
TGCGCCAGCAGCTGGGGGACGACGGTCACTGAAGCTTTCTTT
>TRBV4-1|.|TRBJ1-1|.
CASSQVKGLWEAFF
TGCGCCAGCAGCCAAGTAAAGGGGCTGTGGGAAGCTTTCTTT
>TRBV12-3/TRBV12-4|.|TRBJ2-3|TRBD2
CASSLGVAGGPSTDTQYF
TGTGCCAGCAGTTTAGGGGTAGCGGGGGGTCCTAGCACAGATACGCAGTATTTT
>TRBV27|.|TRBJ2-7|.
CASSFKGQGSTVVVYEQYF
TGTGCCAGCAGTTTTAAAGGACAAGGCTCGACCGTCGTTGTCTACGAGCAGTACTTC
>TRBV29-1|few|TRBJ2-1|TRBD2
CSARLAVDEQFF
TGCAGCGCCCGACTAGCTGTCGATGAGCAGTTCTTC
>TRBV15|.|TRBJ2-2|.
CATSRGWDGELFF
TGTGCCACCAGCAGAGGGTGGGACGGGGAGCTGTTTTTT
>TRBV12-5|.|TRBJ2-3|.
CASALGTDSTDTQYF
TGTGCTAGTGCCCTGGGGACGGATAGCACAGATACGCAGTATTTT
>TRBV7-2|.|TRBJ2-7|.
CASSLGGAALNEQYF
TGTGCCAGCAGCTTAGGGGGGGCCGCACTCAATGAGCAGTACTTC
>TRBV2|many|TRBJ2-1|.
CASSESGQGTNNEQFF
TGTGCCAGCAGTGAAAGTGGTCAGGGGACCAACAATGAGCAGTTCTTC
>TRBV9|.|TRBJ2-7|TRBD2
CTSSAREGVYEQYF
TGTACCAGCAGCGCCCGGGAGGGGGTTTACGAGCAGTACTTC
>TRBV20-1|.|TRBJ2-5|TRBD1
CSASQTGIETQYF
TGCAGTGCTAGCCAGACAGGGATCGAGACCCAGTACTTC
>TRBV20-1|few|TRBJ2-7|.
CSAQGGGSEQYF
TGCAGCGCCCAGGGGGGGGGCAGTGAGCAGTACTTC
>TRBV24-1|.|TRBJ1-1|.
CATSDGPSGSTEAFF
TGTGCCACCAGCGACGGACCCAGCGGGAGCACTGAAGCTTTCTTT
>TRBV27|few|TRBJ2-5|TRBD1
CASSLFSGGETQYF
TGTGCCAGCAGTTTATTTTCAGGGGGAGAGACCCAGTACTTC
>TRBV11-3|.|TRBJ2-3|TRBD1
CASSPGQAETDTQYF
TGTGCCAGCAGCCCAGGACAGGCCGAAACAGATACGCAGTATTTT
>TRBV20-1|many|TRBJ2-1|TRBD2
CSARSSGDPYNEQFF
TGCAGTGCTAGATCTAGCGGGGACCCCTACAATGAGCAGTTCTTC
>TRBV28|.|TRBJ2-7|TRBD1
CASSTTGTGDYEQYF
TGTGCCAGCAGTACGACCGGGACAGGGGACTACGAGCAGTACTTC
>TRBV12-3/TRBV12-4|.|TRBJ1-1|.
CASSYFGTEAFF
TGTGCCAGCAGCTATTTCGGCACTGAAGCTTTCTTT
>TRBV15|few|TRBJ2-4|.
CATSRGGWEAKNIQYF
TGTGCCACCAGCAGAGGAGGGTGGGAAGCCAAAAACATTCAGTACTTC
>TRBV24-1|few|TRBJ2-2|.
CATSDVSSEGTGELFF
TGTGCCACCAGTGATGTCTCAAGCGAAGGCACCGGGGAGCTGTTTTTT
>TRBV3-1|few|TRBJ1-1|.
CASSQGLGDTEAFF
TGTGCCAGCAGCCAAGGACTGGGAGACACTGAAGCTTTCTTT
>TRBV5-6|.|TRBJ1-5|.
CASSLGQGTWSQHF
TGTGCCAGCAGCTTGGGGCAGGGCACATGGTCCCAGCATTTT
>TRBV12-3/TRBV12-4|.|TRBJ1-5|.
CASSLGVANQPQHF
TGTGCCAGCAGTCTTGGTGTGGCCAATCAGCCCCAGCATTTT
>TRBV12-3/TRBV12-4|many|TRBJ2-7|TRBD1
CASSFKGQGAPEQYF
TGTGCCAGCAGCTTCAAGGGACAGGGGGCGCCCGAGCAGTACTTC
>TRBV3-1|.|TRBJ2-7|.
CASSQGPLAYEQYF
TGTGCCAGCAGCCAAGGTCCCCTAGCCTACGAGCAGTACTTC
>TRBV7-6|.|TRBJ1-4|.
CASSLESQGEKLFF
TGTGCCAGCAGCTTAGAGTCCCAAGGAGAAAAACTGTTTTTT